This TCR beta chain was found in a study of T-cell memory formation after mild COVID-19. Study-level points and caveats: Pre-infection memory harbored some responding clones, suggesting cross-reactive memory joined. Clones shrinking from day 15 to 85 showed even CD4/CD8 mixes; later expanders tilted CD4+.

Constant-segment-primed 5'RACE gave TCR alpha and TCR beta cDNA libraries with sample barcodes and UMIs. TCRdb passed the 5' RACE reads through MiXCR, listing each CDR3 protein once. The sample contains approximately 340,000 distinct CDR3 sequences, less than 20% of which appear only once. About this clonotype itself: Its antigen is as yet unknown.

The CDR3 contains 14 residues. Trimming cost V 2 bases and J 7 bases, with 12 bases left between them. Germline CDR1 is MNHNY and CDR2 is SVGAGI (reference sequence). The clonotype was recovered from a man aged 18 to 35 who had mild COVID-19 (a few samples of this study predate the infection). Cell type and time point are not known. This sequence joins TRBV6-6 and TRBJ1-5; maybe TRBD1 (6 bases). Sequenced sample: PBMCs or a T cell subset sorted from them (not recorded which). The DNA for the CDR3 is TGTGCCAGCAGTTACGTTGCAGGGGAGCAGCCCCAGCATTTT. Translated: CASSYVAGEQPQHF.